A single sample is the source of the 18 T cell receptor beta chains below, sequenced in a study of a mutant IDH1 vaccine in newly diagnosed glioma. The time point is: week 23, last vaccination. Doses comprised 300 ug of mutant IDH1 20-mer peptide each, plus topical imiquimod. Measured with immunoSEQ multiplex PCR; TCRdb has only the in-frame clones, and not every one. The sample lists roughly 30,000 clones, roughly 80% seen once, with under 20% in the top ten. These receptors have no known antigen. Sequencing used PBMCs, obtained from a glioma patient whose treatment included an IDH1 peptide vaccine. All receptors derive from a woman under 40 with glioma.

The CDR3 DNA reads as TGTGCCAGCAGTTACTCGGCTAGCACAGATACGCAGTATTTT. Amino acids: CASSYSASTDTQYF. The rearrangement joins TRBV6-5 to TRBJ2-3; D is unclear. V was trimmed by 0 bases and J by 0 bases, leaving 4 bases between them. The germline V gene encodes CDR1 MNHEY and CDR2 SVGAGI. The CDR3 spans 14 residues.

The J gene is TRBJ1-2, the V gene TRBV12-5, with D uncertain. V was shortened by 1 base and J by 7 bases, with 13 bases between the two germline ends. CDR3 length equals 14 residues. Germline values: CDR1 LGHNT, CDR2 FRNRAP. DNA for the CDR3: TGTGCTAGTGGTTTGGCACTTTTTGGGTCTGGCTACACCTTC. Its translation is CASGLALFGSGYTF. Based on the CDR3 plus reference TRBV12-5 and TRBJ1-2, the full variable domain is DARVTQTPRHKVTEMGQEVTMRCQPILGHNTVFWYRQTMMQGLELLAYFRNRAPLDDSGMPKDRFSAEMPDATLATLKIQPSEPRDSAVYFCASGLALFGSGYTFGSGTRLTVV.

The chain couples TRBV6-1 to TRBJ2-5, with D uncertain. Germline V lookup: CDR1 MNHNS, CDR2 SASEGT. Between the trimmed V and J ends, which lost 3 bases and 5 bases, there was a span of 7 bases. The length of the CDR3 is 12 residues. CDR3 sequence: CASSDRVETQYF. DNA for the CDR3: TGTGCCAGCAGTGATAGGGTGGAGACCCAGTACTTC.

The chain recombines TRBV29-1 with TRBJ1-3, with D unresolved. V lost 7 bases and J lost 0, with 10 bases in between. The CDR3 extends over 13 amino acids. Germline V CDR1 and CDR2: SQVTM, ANQGSEA. CDR3 amino acids: CSAGVNSGNTIYF. CDR3 DNA sequence: TGCAGCGCTGGGGTGAACTCTGGAAACACCATATATTTT.

V is TRBV30 and J is TRBJ2-5, with D perhaps TRBD1 or TRBD2 (6 bases each). From germline, CDR1 is GTSNPN and CDR2 SVGIG (reference sequence). Deletions cut 5 bases from V and 7 bases from J, with 17 bases between. CDR3 length: 13 residues. The DNA for the CDR3 is TGTGCCTGGGAGGGGGGACATCTTGGGACCCAGTACTTC. This sequence encodes CAWEGGHLGTQYF.

This chain joins TRBV10-3 and TRBJ2-7; D uncertain. V was trimmed by 8 bases and J by 5 bases, leaving 13 bases between them. The CDR3 loop spans 12 amino acids. Germline values: CDR1 ENHRY, CDR2 SYGVKD. The CDR3 sequence: CAIGRSVDEQYF. In DNA, the CDR3 is TGTGCCATCGGACGGAGTGTGGACGAGCAGTACTTC.

A few counts support this clone. For the CDR3, the DNA is TGTGCCAGCAAGGACGCAGGGACAGGGACCTACGAGCAGTACTTC. This codes for CASKDAGTGTYEQYF. The V call is TRBV2, the J call TRBJ2-7, with 9 bases that match TRBD1. Germline V gene data show CDR1 as SNHLY and CDR2 as FYNNEI. The CDR3 is 15 residues long. V lost 7 bases, J lost 2 bases, and 9 bases stayed unmatched.

This clone was counted a single time. This chain links TRBV2 with TRBJ2-5; 7 bases are shared with TRBD1. Germline-derived CDR1 and CDR2 are SNHLY and FYNNEI. This CDR3 spans 18 amino acids. After removal of 4 bases from V and 2 bases from J, the junction contained 16 bases not matched to a gene. CDR3 protein: CASSATTGQVGLQETQYF. The CDR3 DNA is TGTGCCAGCAGTGCAACAACCGGACAGGTTGGCCTTCAAGAGACCCAGTACTTC.

This chain links TRBV4-1 with TRBJ2-7, with D tentatively TRBD1 (5 bases). CDR1 is MGHRA and CDR2 is YSYEKL in the germline V gene. V gave up 0 bases and J gave up 2 bases, with 8 bases separating them. This CDR3 is built from 14 residues. CDR3 loop: CASSQDRGPYEQYF. The CDR3 DNA is TGCGCCAGCAGCCAAGATAGGGGCCCCTACGAGCAGTACTTC.

The CDR3 region is CASSVEGRANEKLFF. DNA for the CDR3: TGTGCCAGCAGCGTGGAGGGTCGGGCTAATGAAAAACTGTTTTTT. The chain recombines TRBV9 with TRBJ1-4; D gene ambiguous. Germline values: CDR1 SGDLS, CDR2 YYNGEE. The length of the CDR3 is 15 residues. Trimming took 2 bases from V and 3 from J, leaving 11 bases between them.

CDR3 protein: CASSLAGFGNSPLHF. DNA of the CDR3: TGTGCCAGCAGCTTAGCAGGGTTCGGTAATTCACCCCTCCACTTT. The rearrangement joins TRBV7-9 to TRBJ1-6, with D hard to call. The length of the CDR3 is 15 residues. Trimming cost V 0 bases and J 6 bases, with 9 bases left between them. The V gene's germline CDR1 is SEHNR and CDR2 FQNEAQ (reference sequence).

The chain has TRBV5-6 and TRBJ1-2, with D uncertain. This CDR3 contains 14 residues. Germline values: CDR1 SGHDT, CDR2 YYEEEE. V was pared by 4 bases and J by 3 bases, with 13 bases between. CDR3 in DNA: TGTGCCAGCAGCCAAGTCCCGACGGACTATGGCTACACCTTC. Translation: CASSQVPTDYGYTF.

This sequence joins TRBV27 and TRBJ1-1; no firm D call. Trimming shortened V by 3 bases and J by 1 base, and 9 bases separated the two germline ends. The length of the CDR3 is 14 residues. The germline V gene has CDR1 MNHEY and CDR2 SMNVEV (reference sequence). CDR3 amino acids: CASSFGKGNTEAFF. The CDR3 DNA follows: TGTGCCAGCAGTTTCGGAAAGGGGAACACTGAAGCTTTCTTT.

V and J are TRBV4-1 and TRBJ1-1; D gene ambiguous. This CDR3 is 15 amino acids long. Trimming removed 6 bases at V and 0 bases at J, with 14 bases between. The germline V gene encodes CDR1 MGHRA and CDR2 YSYEKL. The CDR3 sequence is CASRPVVTVNTEAFF. DNA of the CDR3: TGCGCCAGCAGACCGGTGGTCACTGTGAACACTGAAGCTTTCTTT.

This CDR3 reads CASGGNSPLHF. The CDR3 DNA sequence: TGTGCCAGCGGCGGTAATTCACCCCTCCACTTT. The rearrangement links TRBV2 to TRBJ1-6; D unclear. The CDR3 is 11 amino acids. The V and J ends lost 8 bases and 6 bases respectively, with 5 bases between them. Germline-derived CDR1 and CDR2 are SNHLY and FYNNEI.

This sequence joins TRBV18 and TRBJ2-5; D not certain. Between the trimmed V and J ends, which lost 6 bases and 0 bases, there was a span of 8 bases. The CDR3 is made up of 13 amino acids. The germline gives CDR1 KGHSH, CDR2 LQKENI. DNA for the CDR3: TGTGCCAGCTCCCCTGGGGACCAAGAGACCCAGTACTTC. As protein: CASSPGDQETQYF.

The sample holds a few counts of this clone. The chain carries TRBV30 and TRBJ1-4; a weak D match, TRBD1 (5 bases). This CDR3 has 12 residues. Between the trimmed V and J ends, which lost 6 bases and 5 bases, there was a span of 10 bases. Per the germline V gene, CDR1 is GTSNPN and CDR2 is SVGIG (reference sequence). The CDR3 DNA follows: TGTGCCTGCGGGACTGGGAATGAAAAACTGTTTTTT. Translated: CACGTGNEKLFF.

This clone was recorded once. This chain joins TRBV7-8 and TRBJ2-1; maybe TRBD1 (5 bases). The CDR3 has 16 residues. Germline V gene lookup returns CDR1 SGHVS and CDR2 FQNEAQ. V lost 3 bases and J lost 6, with 18 bases in between. The CDR3 DNA sequence: TGTGCCAGCAGCTTTGACAGCCCCCCCGCAAGCAATGAGCAGTTCTTC. Translation gives CASSFDSPPASNEQFF.